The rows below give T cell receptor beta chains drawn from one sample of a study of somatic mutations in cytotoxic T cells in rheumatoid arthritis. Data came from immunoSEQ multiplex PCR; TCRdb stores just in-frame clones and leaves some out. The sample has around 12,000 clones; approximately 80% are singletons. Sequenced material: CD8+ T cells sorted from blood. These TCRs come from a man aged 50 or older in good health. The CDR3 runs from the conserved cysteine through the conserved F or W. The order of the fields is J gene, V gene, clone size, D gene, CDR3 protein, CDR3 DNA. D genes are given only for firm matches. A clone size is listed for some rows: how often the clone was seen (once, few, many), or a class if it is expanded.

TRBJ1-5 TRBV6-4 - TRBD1 CASSRDRGLGNQPQHF TGTGCCAGCAGTCGGGACAGGGGGCTAGGCAATCAGCCCCAGCATTTT
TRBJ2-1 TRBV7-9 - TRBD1 CASSIPGQGLFF TGTGCCAGCAGCATACCGGGACAGGGTTTGTTCTTC
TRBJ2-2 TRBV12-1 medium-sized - CASSGMWTDANTGELFF TGTGCCAGCAGCGGGATGTGGACGGACGCGAACACCGGGGAGCTGTTTTTT
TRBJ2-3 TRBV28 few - CASSLWPDPSTDTQYF TGTGCCAGCAGTTTATGGCCGGACCCAAGCACAGATACGCAGTATTTT
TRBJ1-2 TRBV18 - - CASSPAAGAGDGYTF TGTGCCAGCTCACCAGCGGCTGGGGCAGGGGATGGCTACACCTTC
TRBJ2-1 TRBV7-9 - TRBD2 CASSLLAGGDNEQFF TGTGCCAGCAGCTTACTAGCGGGAGGCGACAATGAGCAGTTCTTC
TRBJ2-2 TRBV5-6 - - CASKYFSGRAEVNTGELFF TGTGCCAGCAAGTACTTCTCCGGCAGGGCGGAGGTGAACACCGGGGAGCTGTTTTTT
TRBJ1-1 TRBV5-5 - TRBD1 CASSQTGARAFF TGTGCCAGCAGCCAAACAGGGGCGAGAGCTTTCTTT
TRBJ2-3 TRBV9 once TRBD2 CASSLPSGEASTDTQYF TGTGCCAGCAGCCTCCCTAGCGGGGAGGCTAGCACAGATACGCAGTATTTT
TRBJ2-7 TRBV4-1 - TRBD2 CASSHSPLSGSPHEQYF TGCGCCAGCAGCCACAGCCCTCTTAGCGGGAGTCCCCACGAGCAGTACTTC
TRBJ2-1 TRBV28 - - CASSRGLTINNEQFF TGTGCCAGCAGCCGGGGGCTAACGATCAACAATGAGCAGTTCTTC
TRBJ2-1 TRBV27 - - CASSQNLANEQFF TGTGCCAGCAGCCAAAATCTAGCGAATGAGCAGTTCTTC
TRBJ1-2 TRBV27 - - CASGQGMYGYTF TGTGCCAGCGGGCAGGGGATGTATGGCTACACCTTC
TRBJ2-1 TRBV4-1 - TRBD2 CASSQLAGGSYNEQFF TGCGCCAGCAGCCAGTTAGCGGGAGGTTCCTACAATGAGCAGTTCTTC
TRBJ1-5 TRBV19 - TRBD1 CASSYPRGQNQPQHF TGTGCCAGTAGTTATCCCAGGGGGCAAAATCAGCCCCAGCATTTT
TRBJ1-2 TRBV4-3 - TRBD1 CASSQDRGQGFYGYTF TGCGCCAGCAGCCAAGATCGGGGACAGGGCTTCTATGGCTACACCTTC
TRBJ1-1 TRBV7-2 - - CASRQYRGFTEAFF TGTGCCAGCAGACAGTACCGGGGGTTCACTGAAGCTTTCTTT
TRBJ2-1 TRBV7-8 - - CASSLRLPGYNEQFF TGTGCCAGCAGCTTACGCCTCCCCGGATACAATGAGCAGTTCTTC
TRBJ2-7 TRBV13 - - CASSSDFKRPYEQYF TGTGCCAGCAGCTCGGACTTCAAAAGACCCTACGAGCAGTACTTC
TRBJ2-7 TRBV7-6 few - CASSHGTEEQYF TGTGCCAGCAGCCACGGGACGGAAGAGCAGTACTTC
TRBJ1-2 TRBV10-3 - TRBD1 CASSGGDYGYTF TGTGCCAGCTCAGGGGGGGACTATGGCTACACCTTC
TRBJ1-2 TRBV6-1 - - CASSENGGDGYTF TGTGCCAGCAGTGAAAATGGAGGAGATGGCTACACCTTC
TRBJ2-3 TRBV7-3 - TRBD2 CASSPLGSPAGGDTQYF TGTGCCAGCAGCCCCTTGGGCAGCCCAGCGGGGGGAGATACGCAGTATTTT
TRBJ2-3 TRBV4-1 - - CASSQGGERDTQYF TGCGCCAGCAGCCAAGGCGGGGAGAGAGATACGCAGTATTTT
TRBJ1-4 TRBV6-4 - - CASSPGSLQGEKLFF TGTGCCAGCAGTCCAGGGAGCCTCCAGGGAGAAAAACTGTTTTTT
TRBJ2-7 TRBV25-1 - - CASISKGGYEQYF TGTGCCAGCATCAGCAAGGGGGGCTACGAGCAGTACTTC
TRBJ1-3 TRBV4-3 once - CASSQAKRSSGNTIYF TGCGCCAGCAGCCAAGCTAAACGAAGCTCTGGAAACACCATATATTTT
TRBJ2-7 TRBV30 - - CVWADSYEQYF TGTGTCTGGGCGGACTCCTACGAGCAGTACTTC
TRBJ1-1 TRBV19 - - CASRGLGTEAFF TGTGCCAGTAGAGGGTTGGGGACTGAAGCTTTCTTT
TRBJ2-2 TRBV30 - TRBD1 CAWRTDRRNTGELFF TGTGCCTGGAGGACGGACAGGCGGAACACCGGGGAGCTGTTTTTT
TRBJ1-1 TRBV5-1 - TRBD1 CASSYPGTGITEAFF TGCGCCAGCAGTTATCCCGGGACAGGGATCACTGAAGCTTTCTTT